This T cell receptor beta chain was recovered during a study of OX40 agonist ivuxolimab in advanced cancers. Background on the study: The study enrolled dose-escalation patients with hepatocellular carcinoma, melanoma, renal cell or head and neck cancer. With a range of 23 to 79, age averaged approximately 55 years, and about 83% were male. Partial responses were recorded for three patients, including one with hepatocellular carcinoma and two with cutaneous melanoma.

Sequenced by immunoSEQ multiplex PCR; TCRdb stores in-frame clones only, minus some. The sample carries 70,000 or so clones, approximately 84% recorded once. Germline-derived CDR1 and CDR2 are SGHAT and FQNNGV. With 2 bases clipped from V and 8 bases from J, the junction kept 4 bases outside the gene matches. CDR3 length: 15 residues. This chain joins TRBV11-2 and TRBJ2-1; 12 positions match TRBD2. This sequence originates from an adult with an advanced solid tumor such as melanoma, head and neck, liver or kidney cancer. The sample was CD4+ or CD8+ T cells sorted from blood, taken in a trial of the OX40 agonist ivuxolimab. The CDR3 sequence is CASSLLAGGPYEQFF. CDR3 nucleotides: TGTGCCAGCAGCTTACTAGCGGGAGGGCCCTATGAGCAGTTCTTC. The variable domain in full, completed from reference TRBV11-2 and TRBJ2-1, reads EAGVAQSPRYKIIEKRQSVAFWCNPISGHATLYWYQQILGQGPKLLIQFQNNGVVDDSQLPKDRFSAERLKGVDSTLKIQPAKLEDSAVYLCASSLLAGGPYEQFFGPGTRLTVL.